The 30 T cell receptor beta chains below come from one sample, sequenced in a study of identical twins. TCRdb called the 5' RACE reads again in MiXCR, with one record for every CDR3 protein. The top ten clones hold around 9.5% of a sample with under 300,000 distinct CDR3 sequences, about an eighth of them seen once. The sample taken for sequencing was memory (CD45RO+) T cells sorted from blood. Receptors originate from a woman under 30 in good health.

In its sample, this clonotype was seen a few times. The chain links TRBV6-1 to TRBJ2-1, with TRBD2 matching over 12 bases. With 9 bases clipped from V and 0 bases from J, the junction kept 9 bases outside the gene matches. There are 17 residues in the CDR3. Germline-derived CDR1 and CDR2 are MNHNS and SASEGT. CDR3 DNA sequence: TGTGCCAGTATTGGACTAGCGGGGTCAAGCTCCTACAATGAGCAGTTCTTC. The encoded protein is CASIGLAGSSSYNEQFF.

This clonotype was detected ten times or more. This sequence joins TRBV6-1 and TRBJ2-7; weak D call: TRBD1 (5 bases). V was trimmed by 5 bases and J by 3 bases, leaving 17 bases between them. This CDR3 is 15 amino acids long. Germline CDR1 MNHNS, CDR2 SASEGT. The DNA of the CDR3 is TGTGCCAGCAGTCCAGGGTTTTCGAAACACTACGAGCAGTACTTC. It encodes CASSPGFSKHYEQYF.

The CDR3: CSARTLAGSSYNEQFF. The CDR3, as DNA: TGCAGTGCTAGAACCCTAGCGGGTAGCTCCTACAATGAGCAGTTCTTC. V gene TRBV20-1 combines with J gene TRBJ2-1; 8 nucleotides line up with TRBD2. Germline V CDR1 and CDR2: DFQATT, SNEGSKA (reference sequence). CDR3 size: 16 residues. V shed 2 bases, J shed 0 bases, and the junction held 6 bases outside the gene matches.

This sequence joins TRBV2 and TRBJ1-1, with no clear D. The CDR3 has 12 amino acids. Trimming took off 8 bases at V and 5 bases at J, with 12 bases between the two ends. Germline values: CDR1 SNHLY, CDR2 FYNNEI. The CDR3 nucleotides are TGTGCCAGCGAAAAGGATCATACTGAAGCTTTCTTT. This codes for CASEKDHTEAFF.

The chain has TRBV7-2 and TRBJ2-4; 12 bases are a match to TRBD2. This CDR3 spans 17 amino acids. The ends lost 5 bases at V and 1 base at J; junction bases unmatched: 6. CDR1 is SGHTA and CDR2 is FQGNSA in the germline V gene. This CDR3 reads CASSRRLAGVAKNIQYF. The CDR3 nucleotides are TGTGCCAGCAGCCGAAGACTAGCGGGAGTTGCCAAAAACATTCAGTACTTC.

Only a few counts were recorded for this clonotype. The chain recombines TRBV25-1 with TRBJ1-5, with D possibly matching TRBD1 (5 bases). Germline V gives CDR1 MGHDK, CDR2 SYGVNS. V shed 2 bases and J shed 15 bases, with 11 bases lying between them. This CDR3 spans 11 amino acids. The CDR3: CASSERGRWHF. DNA of the CDR3: TGTGCCAGCAGTGAAAGGGGTCGGTGGCATTTT.

This clonotype appeared a few times. This rearrangement joins TRBV29-1 to TRBJ2-3; TRBD1 or TRBD2 may be the D gene (5 bases each). The CDR3 is 13 amino acids. The V gene's germline CDR1 is SQVTM and CDR2 ANQGSEA. Trimming left V 4 bases short and J 4 bases short, with 12 bases between. CDR3 DNA: TGCAGCGTTGGATGGGGGTTTCCAGATACGCAGTATTTT. It codes for CSVGWGFPDTQYF.

This clonotype was seen many times. The rearrangement uses TRBV20-1 and TRBJ1-2; 8 nucleotides align to TRBD1. The junction had 7 bases not matched to a gene; V was cut back by 5 bases and J by 5 bases. Germline values: CDR1 DFQATT, CDR2 SNEGSKA (reference sequence). The CDR3 runs 13 residues. Here the CDR3 DNA reads TGCAGTGCTGGGGAACAGGGGGTTTATGGCTACACCTTC. Its translation: CSAGEQGVYGYTF.

CDR3 region: CASSLGWRDEQFF. In DNA, the CDR3 is TGTGCCAGCAGCTTAGGGTGGAGGGATGAGCAGTTCTTC. The chain employs TRBV11-3 and TRBJ2-1; TRBD2 might be the D (6 bases). The CDR3 runs 13 residues. Germline CDR1 is SGHNT and CDR2 is YENEEA. V lost 1 base, J lost 8 bases, and 9 bases lay in between.

The rearrangement joins TRBV20-1 to TRBJ2-7; 7 nucleotides line up with TRBD2. CDR3 length: 15 amino acids. Losses at the gene ends were 6 bases for V and 1 base for J; bases not matched to a gene: 12. Germline lookup yields CDR1 DFQATT and CDR2 SNEGSKA (reference sequence). The CDR3 reads CSAAPGTTQSYEQYF. CDR3 in DNA: TGCAGTGCCGCGCCCGGGACTACCCAATCCTACGAGCAGTACTTC.

In this sample, this clonotype turned up a few times. The chain's CDR3 is CASRLTGARNTEAFF. The DNA for the CDR3 is TGTGCCAGCAGATTGACAGGGGCCAGGAACACTGAAGCTTTCTTT. J is TRBJ1-1 and V is TRBV27; 8 nucleotides match TRBD1. CDR1 is MNHEY, CDR2 SMNVEV, per germline (reference sequence). The CDR3 is made up of 15 amino acids. Trimming removed 6 bases from V and 1 base from J; junction bases left unmatched: 7.

The genes are TRBV20-1 and TRBJ2-3; 7 nucleotides agree with TRBD1. The CDR3 consists of 14 residues. V shed 6 bases, J shed 3 bases, and the junction held 9 bases outside the gene matches. Germline CDR1 reads DFQATT; CDR2 reads SNEGSKA (reference sequence). This chain's CDR3 is CSANRGNPTDTQYF. The CDR3 DNA reads as TGCAGTGCGAACAGGGGAAATCCGACAGATACGCAGTATTTT.

The gene calls are TRBV4-3 and TRBJ1-1; 7 bases agree with TRBD1. This CDR3 comprises 15 residues. J lost 5 bases, V lost 3 bases, and 9 bases had no gene match. Germline V CDR1 and CDR2: LGHNA, YSLEER. CDR3 nucleotide sequence: TGCGCCAGCAGCCAGACCAGAGGGGGCGCGACTGAAGCTTTCTTT. Amino acids: CASSQTRGGATEAFF.

J is TRBJ1-1 and V is TRBV20-1; D gene ambiguous. The CDR3 spans 15 residues. Trimming removed 0 bases at V and 2 bases at J, with 13 bases between. Germline assignment: CDR1 DFQATT and CDR2 SNEGSKA (reference sequence). The CDR3 is CSARDGWVRNTEAFF. CDR3 nucleotide sequence: TGCAGTGCTAGAGATGGGTGGGTTCGCAACACTGAAGCTTTCTTT.

This chain links TRBV7-2 with TRBJ2-1; D is undetermined. The V end was cut by 1 base, the J end by 7 bases, with 14 bases between. The CDR3 extends over 15 amino acids. Germline V gene sequence: CDR1 SGHTA, CDR2 FQGNSA. DNA of the CDR3: TGTGCCAGCAGCTTAGAATCCGCGAGACGTAATGAGCAGTTCTTC. It yields the protein CASSLESARRNEQFF.

The chain is built from TRBV5-1 and TRBJ2-3, with 8 nucleotides matching TRBD2. The germline V gene encodes CDR1 SGHRS and CDR2 YFSETQ. The CDR3 is made up of 14 amino acids. The V segment lost 3 bases and the J segment 4 bases; nucleotides outside the gene matches: 4. The CDR3 reads CASSSIAGSDTQYF. The CDR3 DNA is TGCGCCAGCAGCTCTATAGCGGGGTCAGATACGCAGTATTTT.

The V gene is TRBV12-3 or TRBV12-4, the J gene TRBJ1-2, with 8 bases fitting TRBD1. The CDR3 has 13 amino acids. Trimming took 5 bases from V and 7 from J; bases not matched to a gene: 6. CDR3 bases: TGTGCCAGCAGTCATGACAGGGGAGCTGGCTACACCTTC. Translated, it gives CASSHDRGAGYTF.

The CDR3 bases are TGTGCCAGCAGCTTAGATCCAGGGGACGGCACTGAAGCTTTCTTT. It translates to CASSLDPGDGTEAFF. The rearrangement links TRBV11-2 to TRBJ1-1; D might be TRBD1 (6 bases). V was shortened by 0 bases and J by 4 bases, with 12 bases between the two germline ends. The CDR3 consists of 15 residues. CDR1 is SGHAT, CDR2 FQNNGV, per germline.

This clonotype appeared many times. The chain joins TRBV16 to TRBJ1-1; D remains unclear. Germline CDR1 and CDR2: KGHSY and FQNENV. The V gene lost 0 bases and the J gene lost 1 base, with 6 bases spanning the gap. CDR3 length: 14 residues. CDR3 residues: CASSQSPGNTEAFF. DNA for the CDR3: TGTGCCAGCAGCCAATCTCCCGGGAACACTGAAGCTTTCTTT.

The chain couples TRBV3-1 to TRBJ1-1; the D is unclear. Trimming shortened V by 1 base and J by 4 bases, and 7 bases separated the two germline ends. This CDR3 region has 13 residues. Germline lookup yields CDR1 LGHDT and CDR2 YNNKEL (reference sequence). The CDR3 DNA is TGTGCCAGCAGCCAAGTTAGCGGCACTGAAGCTTTCTTT. It specifies CASSQVSGTEAFF.

This clonotype has a handful of counts. This sequence joins TRBV30 and TRBJ2-5; D gene ambiguous. V lost 2 bases and J 2 bases, leaving 9 bases between the germline ends. CDR1 GTSNPN and CDR2 SVGIG come from the germline V gene (reference sequence). This CDR3 comprises 13 residues. The CDR3 region has the DNA TGTGCCTGGAGTATGGCTCCTCAAGAGACCCAGTACTTC. It specifies CAWSMAPQETQYF.

This clonotype has more than one count but fewer than ten. This rearrangement joins TRBV29-1 to TRBJ2-1; TRBD2 matches at 7 bases. After removal of 8 bases from V and 12 bases from J, the junction contained 19 bases not matched to a gene. The CDR3 covers 14 residues. Germline lookup yields CDR1 SQVTM and CDR2 ANQGSEA. The CDR3 here is CSSRAGLAEPGQFF. As DNA, the CDR3 is TGCAGCTCGCGCGCGGGCCTAGCGGAGCCTGGGCAGTTCTTC.

This clonotype was seen only a few times. The chain recombines TRBV24-1 with TRBJ2-2; D unclear. CDR1 KGHDR and CDR2 SFDVKD come from the germline V gene. The CDR3 extends over 12 amino acids. The V gene lost 4 bases and the J gene lost 7 bases, with 6 bases spanning the gap. The CDR3 DNA reads as TGTGCCACCAGTGAATGGGGCGGGGAGCTGTTTTTT. It is translated as CATSEWGGELFF.

Here the CDR3 DNA reads TGTGCCAGCAGCCAAGAAAGGAGACTAGCGGGGGGTAACACCGGGGAGCTGTTTTTT. This codes for CASSQERRLAGGNTGELFF. The chain links TRBV4-2 to TRBJ2-2; TRBD2 matches 13 bases. CDR1 and CDR2 from the germline V gene are LGHNA and YNFKEQ. J lost 2 bases, V lost 0 bases, and 6 bases had no gene match. This CDR3 region has 19 residues.

This rearrangement joins TRBV11-2 to TRBJ2-7; D unresolved. Looked up from germline, CDR1 is SGHAT and CDR2 is FQNNGV. The CDR3 is 13 amino acids. With 1 base removed from V and 5 bases from J, the gap between germline ends came to 9 bases. This CDR3 reads CASSLGLQNEQYF. DNA for the CDR3: TGTGCCAGCAGCTTAGGGTTGCAGAACGAGCAGTACTTC.

This chain links TRBV9 with TRBJ1-1, with D hard to call. Germline CDR1 and CDR2: SGDLS and YYNGEE. The CDR3 spans 16 residues. V lost 3 bases to trimming and J lost 1 base, with 16 bases between them. CDR3 region: CASSAGGVMGNTEAFF. CDR3 bases: TGTGCCAGCAGCGCCGGAGGAGTAATGGGGAACACTGAAGCTTTCTTT.

There are many counts of this clonotype. The chain recombines TRBV27 with TRBJ2-5, with 9 bases lining up with TRBD2. Germline trimming cut 10 bases from V and 4 bases from J; bases unmatched to any gene: 10. CDR3 length equals 14 residues. The germline V gene has CDR1 MNHEY and CDR2 SMNVEV (reference sequence). CDR3 residues: CATRDSGSGETQYF. For the CDR3, the DNA is TGTGCCACCAGAGATAGCGGGAGTGGAGAGACCCAGTACTTC.

The chain is built from TRBV20-1 and TRBJ2-1, with TRBD2 matching over 7 bases. The CDR3 loop spans 13 amino acids. Germline trimming cut 4 bases from V and 6 bases from J; bases unmatched to any gene: 6. Germline CDR1 reads DFQATT; CDR2 reads SNEGSKA (reference sequence). This CDR3 is CSAIMGGTNEQFF. The CDR3 DNA is TGCAGTGCTATCATGGGAGGGACCAATGAGCAGTTCTTC.

The chain carries TRBV5-4 and TRBJ2-3; 11 bases are a match to TRBD2. Looked up from germline, CDR1 is SGHNT and CDR2 is YYREEE (reference sequence). With 4 bases clipped from V and 1 base from J, the junction kept 5 bases outside the gene matches. The CDR3 contains 16 residues. CDR3 bases: TGTGCCAGCAGCGCCCGGGGACTAGCGGGCACAGATACGCAGTATTTT. This gives the protein CASSARGLAGTDTQYF.

In this sample, this clonotype turned up a few times. V gene TRBV20-1 combines with J gene TRBJ2-1; 11 bases are shared with TRBD1. The CDR3 runs 15 residues. V lost 4 bases to trimming and J lost 8 bases; unmatched junction nucleotides: 10. Germline CDR1 and CDR2: DFQATT and SNEGSKA (reference sequence). The CDR3, as DNA: TGCAGTGCTAACCAACGGGACAGGGGGTCGGATGAGCAGTTCTTC. Residues: CSANQRDRGSDEQFF.